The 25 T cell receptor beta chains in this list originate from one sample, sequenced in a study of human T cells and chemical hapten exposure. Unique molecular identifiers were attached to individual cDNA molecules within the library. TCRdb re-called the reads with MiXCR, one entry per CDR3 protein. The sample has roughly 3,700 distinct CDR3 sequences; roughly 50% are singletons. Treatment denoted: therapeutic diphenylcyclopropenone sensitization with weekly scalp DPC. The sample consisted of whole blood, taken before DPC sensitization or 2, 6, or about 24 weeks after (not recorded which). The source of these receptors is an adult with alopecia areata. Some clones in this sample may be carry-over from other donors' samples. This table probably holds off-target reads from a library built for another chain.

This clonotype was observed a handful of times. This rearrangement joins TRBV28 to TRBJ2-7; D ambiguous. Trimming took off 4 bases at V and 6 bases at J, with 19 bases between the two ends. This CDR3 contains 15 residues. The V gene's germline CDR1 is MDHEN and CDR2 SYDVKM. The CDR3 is CASSSYSFRIPEQYF. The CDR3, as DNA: TGTGCCAGCAGTTCATACTCGTTTCGAATTCCCGAGCAGTACTTC.

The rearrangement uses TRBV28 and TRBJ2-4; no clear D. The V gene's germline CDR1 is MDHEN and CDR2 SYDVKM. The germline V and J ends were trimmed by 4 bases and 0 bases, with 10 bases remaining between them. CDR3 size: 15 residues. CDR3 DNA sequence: TGTGCCAGCAGTTCGAGCCAGATAGCCAAAAACATTCAGTACTTC. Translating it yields CASSSSQIAKNIQYF.

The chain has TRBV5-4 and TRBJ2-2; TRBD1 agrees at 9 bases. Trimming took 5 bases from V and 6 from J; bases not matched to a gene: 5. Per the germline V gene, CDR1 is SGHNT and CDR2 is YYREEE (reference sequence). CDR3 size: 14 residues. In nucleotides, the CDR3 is TGTGCCAGCAGAACAGGGGGCAATCCCGGGGAGCTGTTTTTT. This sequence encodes CASRTGGNPGELFF. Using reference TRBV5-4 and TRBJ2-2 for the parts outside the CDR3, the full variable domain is ETGVTQSPTHLIKTRGQQVTLRCSSQSGHNTVSWYQQALGQGPQFIFQYYREEENGRGNFPPRFSGLQFPNYSSELNVNALELDDSALYLCASRTGGNPGELFFGEGSRLTVL.

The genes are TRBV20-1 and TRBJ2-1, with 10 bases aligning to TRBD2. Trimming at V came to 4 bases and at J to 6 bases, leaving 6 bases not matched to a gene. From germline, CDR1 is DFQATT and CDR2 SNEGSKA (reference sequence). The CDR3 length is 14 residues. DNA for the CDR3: TGCAGTGCTATCAGCGGGGGGGCGGTCAATGAGCAGTTCTTC. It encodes CSAISGGAVNEQFF.

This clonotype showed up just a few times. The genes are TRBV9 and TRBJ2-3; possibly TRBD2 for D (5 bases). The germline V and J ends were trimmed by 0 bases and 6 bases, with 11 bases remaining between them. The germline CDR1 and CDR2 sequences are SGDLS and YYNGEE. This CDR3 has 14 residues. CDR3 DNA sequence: TGTGCCAGCAGCGTAGTGGGTTGGGAGGATACGCAGTATTTT. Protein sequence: CASSVVGWEDTQYF.

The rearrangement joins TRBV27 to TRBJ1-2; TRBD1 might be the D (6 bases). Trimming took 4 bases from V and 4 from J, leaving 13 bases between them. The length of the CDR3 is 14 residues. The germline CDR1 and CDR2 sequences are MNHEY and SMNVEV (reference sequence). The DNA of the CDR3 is TGTGCCAGCAGTTCCCAGACAGGATCCTATGGCTACACCTTC. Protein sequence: CASSSQTGSYGYTF.

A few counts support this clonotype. The CDR3 spells CASSPYSNTDTQYF. The CDR3 coding sequence is TGTGCCAGCAGCCCATACTCCAACACAGATACGCAGTATTTT. The chain is built from TRBV9 and TRBJ2-3; D not resolved. V lost 4 bases and J 2 bases, leaving 11 bases between the germline ends. The germline CDR1 and CDR2 sequences are SGDLS and YYNGEE. The CDR3 is 14 residues long.

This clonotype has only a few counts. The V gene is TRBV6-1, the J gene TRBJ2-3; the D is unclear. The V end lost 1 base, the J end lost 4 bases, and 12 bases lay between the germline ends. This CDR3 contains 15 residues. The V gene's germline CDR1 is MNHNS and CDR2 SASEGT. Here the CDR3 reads CASSEDSAAPDTQYF. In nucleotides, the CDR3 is TGTGCCAGCAGTGAAGACAGCGCTGCTCCAGATACGCAGTATTTT.

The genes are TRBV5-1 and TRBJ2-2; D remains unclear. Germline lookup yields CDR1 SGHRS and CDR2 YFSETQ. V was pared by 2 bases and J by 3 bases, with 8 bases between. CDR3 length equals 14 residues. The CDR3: CASSFPEHTGELFF. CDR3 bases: TGCGCCAGCAGCTTTCCGGAGCACACCGGGGAGCTGTTTTTT.

CDR3 region: CASSLVGRDTQYF. The DNA for the CDR3 is TGCGCCAGCAGCCTCGTAGGGCGAGATACGCAGTATTTT. The J gene is TRBJ2-3, the V gene TRBV5-1; D gene uncertain. The V gene lost 4 bases and the J gene lost 5 bases, with 11 bases spanning the gap. Germline V gene data show CDR1 as SGHRS and CDR2 as YFSETQ. The CDR3 covers 13 residues.

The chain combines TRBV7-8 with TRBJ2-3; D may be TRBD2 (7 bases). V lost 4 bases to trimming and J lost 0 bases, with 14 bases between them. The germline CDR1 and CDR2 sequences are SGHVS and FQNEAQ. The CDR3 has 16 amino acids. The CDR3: CASSSSGGRSTDTQYF. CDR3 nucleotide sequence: TGTGCCAGCAGCTCATCGGGGGGCCGCAGCACAGATACGCAGTATTTT.

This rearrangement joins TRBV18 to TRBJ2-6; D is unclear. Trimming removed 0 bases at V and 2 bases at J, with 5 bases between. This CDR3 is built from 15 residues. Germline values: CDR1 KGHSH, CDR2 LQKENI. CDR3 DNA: TGTGCCAGCTCACCACCAGGCCCTGGGGCCAACGTCCTGACTTTC. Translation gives CASSPPGPGANVLTF.

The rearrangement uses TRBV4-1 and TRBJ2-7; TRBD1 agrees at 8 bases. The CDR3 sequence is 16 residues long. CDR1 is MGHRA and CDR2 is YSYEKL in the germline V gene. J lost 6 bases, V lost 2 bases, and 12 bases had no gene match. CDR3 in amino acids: CASSQTPGTGLAEQYF. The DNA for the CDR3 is TGCGCCAGCAGCCAAACCCCCGGGACAGGCCTGGCCGAGCAGTACTTC.

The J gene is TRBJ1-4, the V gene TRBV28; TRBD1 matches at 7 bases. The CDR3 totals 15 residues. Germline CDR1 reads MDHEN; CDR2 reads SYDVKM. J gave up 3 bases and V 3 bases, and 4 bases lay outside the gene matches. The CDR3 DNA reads TGTGCCAGCAGTTTGACAGGGATAGCTAATGAAAAACTGTTTTTT. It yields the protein CASSLTGIANEKLFF.

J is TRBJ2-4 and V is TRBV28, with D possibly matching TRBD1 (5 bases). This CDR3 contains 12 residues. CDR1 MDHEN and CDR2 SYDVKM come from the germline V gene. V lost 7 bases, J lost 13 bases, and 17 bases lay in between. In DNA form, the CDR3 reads TGTGCCAGCACCCAAGGGGCCGGAAGACAGTACTTC. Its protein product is CASTQGAGRQYF.

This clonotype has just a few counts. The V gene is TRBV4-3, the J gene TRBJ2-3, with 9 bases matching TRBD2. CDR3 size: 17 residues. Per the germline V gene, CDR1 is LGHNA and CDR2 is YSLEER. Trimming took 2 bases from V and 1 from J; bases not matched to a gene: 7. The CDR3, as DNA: TGCGCCAGCAGCCAAAGGGGACTAGCCATGGGCACAGATACGCAGTATTTT. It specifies CASSQRGLAMGTDTQYF.

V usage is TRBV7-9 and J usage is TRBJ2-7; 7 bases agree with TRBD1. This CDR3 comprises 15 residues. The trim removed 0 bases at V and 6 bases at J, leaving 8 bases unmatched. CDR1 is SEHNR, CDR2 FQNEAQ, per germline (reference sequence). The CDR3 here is CASSLARQGRVEQYF. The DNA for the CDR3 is TGTGCCAGCAGCTTAGCGCGACAGGGTCGGGTCGAGCAGTACTTC.

The CDR3 loop is CASSYPIRRHTDTQYF. CDR3 bases: TGTGCCAGCAGTTACCCGATCCGGCGGCACACAGATACGCAGTATTTT. The gene calls are TRBV6-2 or TRBV6-3 and TRBJ2-3, with D unresolved. The CDR3 totals 16 residues. In germline, CDR1 is MNHEY, CDR2 SVGEGT. V shed 2 bases and J shed 2 bases, with 14 bases lying between them.

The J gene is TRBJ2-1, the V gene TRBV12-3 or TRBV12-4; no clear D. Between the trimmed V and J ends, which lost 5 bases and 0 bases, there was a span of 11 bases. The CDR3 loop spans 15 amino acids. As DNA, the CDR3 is TGTGCCAGCAGTCCCTCTCTACTCTCCTACAATGAGCAGTTCTTC. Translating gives CASSPSLLSYNEQFF.

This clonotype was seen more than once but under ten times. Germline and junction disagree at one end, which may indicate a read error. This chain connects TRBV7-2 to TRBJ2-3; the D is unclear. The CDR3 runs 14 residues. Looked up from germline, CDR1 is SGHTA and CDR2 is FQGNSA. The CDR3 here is CASSLGFGADTQYF. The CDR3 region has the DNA TGTGCCAGCAGTTTAGGTTTTGGCGCAGATACGCAGTATTTT.

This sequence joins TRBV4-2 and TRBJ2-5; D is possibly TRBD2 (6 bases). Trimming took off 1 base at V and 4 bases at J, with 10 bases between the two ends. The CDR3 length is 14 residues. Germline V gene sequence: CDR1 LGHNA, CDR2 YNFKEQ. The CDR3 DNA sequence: TGTGCCAGCAGCCAAGGGGCTAGCGCAGAGACCCAGTACTTC. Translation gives CASSQGASAETQYF.

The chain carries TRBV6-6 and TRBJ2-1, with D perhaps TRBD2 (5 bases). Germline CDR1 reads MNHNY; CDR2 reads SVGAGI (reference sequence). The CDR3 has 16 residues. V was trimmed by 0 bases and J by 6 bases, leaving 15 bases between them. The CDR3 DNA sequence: TGTGCCAGCAGTTACTCGCTGAGAGGAGGCGGCAATGAGCAGTTCTTC. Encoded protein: CASSYSLRGGGNEQFF.

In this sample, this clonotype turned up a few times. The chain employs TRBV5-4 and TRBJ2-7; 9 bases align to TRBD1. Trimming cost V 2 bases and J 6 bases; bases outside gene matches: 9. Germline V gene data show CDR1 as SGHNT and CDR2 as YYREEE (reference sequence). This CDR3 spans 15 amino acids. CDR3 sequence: CASSFAGQGYGEQYF. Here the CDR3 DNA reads TGTGCCAGCAGCTTTGCAGGACAGGGGTACGGCGAGCAGTACTTC.

The CDR3 DNA follows: TGTGCCAGCACCCTGGGACAGGCCCGGGGGAACATTCAGTACTTC. Translated, it gives CASTLGQARGNIQYF. The chain joins TRBV6-1 to TRBJ2-4, with TRBD1 matching 8 bases. With 7 bases clipped from V and 7 bases from J, the junction kept 12 bases outside the gene matches. This CDR3 is built from 15 residues. Germline CDR1 is MNHNS and CDR2 is SASEGT.

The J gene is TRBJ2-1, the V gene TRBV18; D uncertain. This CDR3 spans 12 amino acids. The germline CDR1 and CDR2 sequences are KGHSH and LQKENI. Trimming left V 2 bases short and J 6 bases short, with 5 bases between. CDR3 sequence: CASSPGSNEQFF. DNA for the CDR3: TGTGCCAGCTCACCAGGGTCCAATGAGCAGTTCTTC.